This entry is about one T cell receptor (beta chain). This record comes from a study of blood T cell repertoires in COVID-19. Profiling relied on immunoSEQ multiplex PCR, and the TCRdb table lists in-frame clones only, not all of them. This sample has nearly 300,000 clones; around 92% occur once, and the top ten carry roughly 2.8%. The V gene lost 2 bases and the J gene lost 4 bases, with 9 bases spanning the gap. Per the germline V gene, CDR1 is GTSNPN and CDR2 is SVGIG (reference sequence). CDR3 length: 13 residues. Sample: PBMCs or T cells enriched from blood (not recorded which). The sequence was collected from a woman in her forties or fifties who had been exposed to COVID-19. This chain connects TRBV30 to TRBJ1-5; no clear D gene. As DNA, the CDR3 is TGTGCCTGGAGTTCGGGGTGGAATCAGCCCCAGCATTTT. This translates into CAWSSGWNQPQHF.